Listed below are T cell receptor beta chains from one sample, sequenced in a study of blood T cell repertoires in COVID-19. Repertoires were generated with immunoSEQ multiplex PCR, while TCRdb's copy carries only in-frame clones and drops some. Of roughly 230,000 clones listed, 84% are singletons. The sample was peripheral blood. The receptors were sampled from a middle-aged man with acute or convalescent COVID-19. Each CDR3 is given with its conserved first and last residue. D genes are given only for firm matches. Some rows mark clone size as missing; the rest say once, few, many or name a class of expanded clone.

V gene,J gene,D gene,clone size,CDR3 DNA,CDR3 protein
TRBV28,TRBJ1-4,TRBD1,-,TGTGCCAGCAGTTGGGACAGGACCGATAATGAAAAACTGTTTTTT,CASSWDRTDNEKLFF
TRBV5-1,TRBJ2-1,TRBD2,-,TGCGCCAGCAGTTTCGGACGGGGAGGGCTTTACAATGAGCAGTTCTTC,CASSFGRGGLYNEQFF
TRBV11-2,TRBJ2-7,TRBD2,-,TGTGCCAGCAGCTTACGTAGCGGGAGAACCTACGAGCAGTACTTC,CASSLRSGRTYEQYF
TRBV19,TRBJ2-6,TRBD1,few,TGTGCCAGTAGTATTAAGACAGGGGCGTTTAGGTTGGGGGCCAACGTCCTGACTTTC,CASSIKTGAFRLGANVLTF
TRBV28,TRBJ1-5,-,-,TGTGCCAGCATGGAGGCGGCGCCCCAGCATTTT,CASMEAAPQHF
TRBV13,TRBJ2-1,-,-,TGTGCCAGCAGCTTAAAACGGACTAACTACAATGAGCAGTTCTTC,CASSLKRTNYNEQFF
TRBV6-6,TRBJ1-5,TRBD1,-,TGTGCCAGCAGTTACTCGAGACAGGGAAATCAGCCCCAGCATTTT,CASSYSRQGNQPQHF
TRBV7-2,TRBJ2-1,-,-,TGTGCCAGCAGCCAGGGGGCTGGCGGGAGGGCCAGGGAGCAGTTCTTC,CASSQGAGGRAREQFF
TRBV7-9,TRBJ1-4,TRBD1,-,TGTGCCAGCAGCCGAGACAGGGCTGAAAAACTGTTTTTT,CASSRDRAEKLFF
TRBV30,TRBJ2-7,-,-,TGTGCCTGGAGCCGGGACAAACTATACGAGCAGTACTTC,CAWSRDKLYEQYF
TRBV7-3,TRBJ2-6,-,-,TGTGCCAGCAGCAAAGACAGATCTGGGGCCAACGTCCTGACTTTC,CASSKDRSGANVLTF
TRBV9,TRBJ2-2,TRBD1,-,TGTGCCAGCAGCCCGACAGGGGTGAACACCGGGGAGCTGTTTTTT,CASSPTGVNTGELFF
TRBV27,TRBJ1-3,-,-,TGTGCCAGCAGCCCGCAGATATCCTCTGGAAACACCATATATTTT,CASSPQISSGNTIYF
TRBV19,TRBJ1-6,-,-,TGTGCCAGTAGTATACAACCAGTCCCCAATTCACCCCTCCACTTT,CASSIQPVPNSPLHF
TRBV19,TRBJ1-1,-,-,TGTGCCAGTAGCCTGGGGCAGTCCAGATGGACTGAAGCTTTCTTT,CASSLGQSRWTEAFF
TRBV11-3,TRBJ2-7,-,-,TGTGCCAGCAGCCAACCCAACTGGACGGGGGAGGAGCAGTACTTC,CASSQPNWTGEEQYF
TRBV6-5,TRBJ2-5,TRBD1,-,TGTGCCAGCAGTTACTGGAGAACAGGGGTTGAAGAGACCCAGTACTTC,CASSYWRTGVEETQYF
TRBV15,TRBJ2-1,-,-,TGTGCCACCAGCAGTCCTCGAGACTTATACAATGAGCAGTTCTTC,CATSSPRDLYNEQFF
TRBV7-9,TRBJ2-7,TRBD2,once,TGTGCCAGCAGCTATCTAGCGGGAACGGGTGAGCAGTACTTC,CASSYLAGTGEQYF
TRBV6-2/TRBV6-3,TRBJ2-2,-,once,TGTGCCAGCAGCCCCAGACAGAACTCGAACACCGGGGAGCTGTTTTTT,CASSPRQNSNTGELFF
TRBV5-1,TRBJ1-1,-,-,TGCGCCAGCAGCTCCGGACAGTCGAACACTGAAGCTTTCTTT,CASSSGQSNTEAFF
TRBV10-3,TRBJ1-6,TRBD1,-,TGTGCCATCAGTGAGGGACAGGGCAATTCACCCCTCCACTTT,CAISEGQGNSPLHF
TRBV6-5,TRBJ2-7,-,-,TGTGCCAGCAGTCCCGGGACTGATAGCTCCTACGAGCAGTACTTC,CASSPGTDSSYEQYF
TRBV5-5,TRBJ1-6,-,-,TGTGCCAGCAGCGTCTTAAACAGGGATTCACCCCTCCACTTT,CASSVLNRDSPLHF
TRBV3-1/TRBV3-2,TRBJ1-1,TRBD1,-,TGTGCCAGCAGCCCGACAGGGGCGGGAACTGAAGCTTTCTTT,CASSPTGAGTEAFF
TRBV29-1,TRBJ2-3,TRBD2,-,TGCAGCGTTGACGGCGGGAGCTACCCAGATACGCAGTATTTT,CSVDGGSYPDTQYF
TRBV18,TRBJ1-2,TRBD1,few,TGTGCCAGCTCTCCAGGGACAGGGCAAAACTATGGCTACACCTTC,CASSPGTGQNYGYTF
TRBV18,TRBJ2-1,-,-,TGTGCCAGCTCACCATCCAGGACAGCAAGCTACAATGAGCAGTTCTTC,CASSPSRTASYNEQFF
TRBV7-9,TRBJ2-7,-,-,TGTGCCAGCAGCAGCACAGGGGAGGTCTACGAGCAGTACTTC,CASSSTGEVYEQYF
TRBV14,TRBJ2-6,-,-,TGTGCCAGCAGCCAAGACAACTCTGGGGCCAACGTCCTGACTTTC,CASSQDNSGANVLTF
TRBV6-1,TRBJ2-2,-,-,TGTGCCAGCAGTGAAGGATGGGGAGCCCGGGCAAGTTTCACCGGGGAGCTGTTTTTT,CASSEGWGARASFTGELFF
TRBV5-6,TRBJ2-5,-,-,TGTGCCAGCAGCTGGGAGTATGGGACATTGGCCGTCCGTGAGACCCAGTACTTC,CASSWEYGTLAVRETQYF
TRBV3-1/TRBV3-2,TRBJ2-2,-,-,TGTGCCAGCAGCCAGGGCGCGGGGACTAACACCGGGGAGCTGTTTTTT,CASSQGAGTNTGELFF
TRBV30,TRBJ1-6,-,-,TGTGCCTGGAGTGGGTCCGGGGGAAGTTCACCCCTCCACTTT,CAWSGSGGSSPLHF
TRBV4-1,TRBJ2-7,TRBD2,-,TGCGCCAGCAGCCAAGGACTAGCGGGAGTCTACGAGCAGTACTTC,CASSQGLAGVYEQYF
TRBV11-2,TRBJ1-3,-,-,TGTGCCAGCAGCTTACGGCAGGGGGGAAACACCATATATTTT,CASSLRQGGNTIYF
TRBV11-3,TRBJ2-5,TRBD2,-,TGTGCCAGCAGCTTAGTAGGAGCGGGAGTAGAGACCCAGTACTTC,CASSLVGAGVETQYF
TRBV4-2,TRBJ1-2,TRBD1,once,TGTGCCAGCAGCCAGCTGCTGGGACAGGGGCGTGGCTACACCTTC,CASSQLLGQGRGYTF
TRBV27,TRBJ1-2,TRBD1,-,TGTGCCAGCAGTCCCCGACAGGGCTCCAACTATGGCTACACCTTC,CASSPRQGSNYGYTF
TRBV5-1,TRBJ2-3,-,-,TGCGCCAGCAGCTTGGGGGGGACAAACACAGATACGCAGTATTTT,CASSLGGTNTDTQYF
TRBV5-4,TRBJ2-7,TRBD1,-,TGTGCCAGCAGCTCCCCCGGGACAGGGTCACTCGAGCAGTACTTC,CASSSPGTGSLEQYF
TRBV30,TRBJ2-7,TRBD1,-,TGTGCCTGGAGTGCCCTCTCTAGGGGGCAAAGCGAGCAGTACTTC,CAWSALSRGQSEQYF
TRBV19,TRBJ2-3,TRBD2,-,TGTGCCAGTACCCGGGGGGGGAGCACAGATACGCAGTATTTT,CASTRGGSTDTQYF
TRBV29-1,TRBJ2-1,TRBD2,-,TGCAGCGTTGAAGTCGGGGGGGGTTACAATGAGCAGTTCTTC,CSVEVGGGYNEQFF
TRBV5-6,TRBJ1-5,-,-,TGTGCCAGCAGCCTAGGGGGGGATCAGCCCCAGCATTTT,CASSLGGDQPQHF
TRBV19,TRBJ2-5,TRBD1,few,TGTGCCAGTAGTCTGTCGGACAGGATGTACGAGACCCAGTACTTC,CASSLSDRMYETQYF
TRBV19,TRBJ1-3,-,few,TGTGCCAGTAGTATTGGACTGCCTCCCGGAAACACCATATATTTT,CASSIGLPPGNTIYF
TRBV5-1,TRBJ2-1,-,-,TGCGCCAGCAGCCTTGCGGGCAATGAGCAGTTCTTC,CASSLAGNEQFF
TRBV18,TRBJ1-2,-,-,TGTGCCAGCTCACCAGCAATCGGGCAGGGTGTTTATGGCTACACCTTC,CASSPAIGQGVYGYTF
TRBV4-1,TRBJ2-7,-,-,TGCGCCAGCAGCCAAGAAGTTGGCGAGCGGGCCTACGAGCAGTACTTC,CASSQEVGERAYEQYF
TRBV18,TRBJ1-5,TRBD1,-,TGTGCCAGCTCACCGAACCCCGGGACAGGGGGCGAGGGGAATCAGCCCCAGCATTTT,CASSPNPGTGGEGNQPQHF
TRBV27,TRBJ1-1,-,-,TGTGCCAGCAGTCCCCCCCCCGGGGTCCCCACTGAAGCTTTCTTT,CASSPPPGVPTEAFF
TRBV5-4,TRBJ2-5,-,few,TGTGCCAGCAGCTTCGGGGTTAGAGAGACCCAGTACTTC,CASSFGVRETQYF
TRBV5-6,TRBJ2-7,TRBD2,once,TGTGCCAGCAGCGCCGGGACTAGCGACTCCTACGAGCAGTACTTC,CASSAGTSDSYEQYF